This TCR beta chain is from a study of cytomegalovirus exposure and HLA in healthy donors. PCR amplification relied on 60 Vbeta primers (plus 13 Jbeta primers). Produced via immunoSEQ multiplex PCR; TCRdb's table is partial and in-frame only. The top ten hold about 2.6% of the sample, which has 110,000 to 150,000 clones, approximately 80% seen once. Note on this clone: Antigen specificity is unknown.

Deletions cut 9 bases from V and 4 bases from J, with 13 bases between. CDR1 and CDR2 (germline): SNHLY, FYNNEI. This CDR3 has 12 amino acids. Study-level points and caveats: Common viral pathogens seemed, in a later analysis, to connect with several of the most significant clusters. Presence/absence analyses supposed approximately even sequencing depth among donors.

The sequence derives from a boy between 2 and 10 years old in good health and CMV-seronegative. The gene calls are TRBV2 and TRBJ2-7, with D possibly TRBD1 on 5 matching bases. What was sequenced was PBMCs. CDR3 in DNA: TGTGCCAGAAAAAGGGGTGGTTACGAGCAGTACTTC. Translating gives CARKRGGYEQYF.